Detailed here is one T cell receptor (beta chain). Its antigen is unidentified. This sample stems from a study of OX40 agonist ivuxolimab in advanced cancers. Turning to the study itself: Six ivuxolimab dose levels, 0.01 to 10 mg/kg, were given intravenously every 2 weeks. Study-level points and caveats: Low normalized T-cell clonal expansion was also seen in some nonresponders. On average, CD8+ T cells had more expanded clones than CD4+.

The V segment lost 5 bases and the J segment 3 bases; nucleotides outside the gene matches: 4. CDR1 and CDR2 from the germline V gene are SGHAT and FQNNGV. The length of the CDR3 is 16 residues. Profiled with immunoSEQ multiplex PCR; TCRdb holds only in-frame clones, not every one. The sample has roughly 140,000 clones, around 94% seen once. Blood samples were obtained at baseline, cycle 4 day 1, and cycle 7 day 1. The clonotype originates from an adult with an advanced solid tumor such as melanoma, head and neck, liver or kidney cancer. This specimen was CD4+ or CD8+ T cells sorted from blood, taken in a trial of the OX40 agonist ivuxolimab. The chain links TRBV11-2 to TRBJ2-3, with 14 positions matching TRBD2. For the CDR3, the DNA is TGTGCCAGCAGCCCCAGACTAGCGGGGGGGACAGATACGCAGTATTTT. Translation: CASSPRLAGGTDTQYF.